This TCR beta chain stems from a study of CD4 T cells in relation to SARS-CoV-2 and coronaviruses. Using immunoSEQ multiplex PCR, the repertoire was profiled, and TCRdb retains in-frame clones only, with some absent. The table has about 59,000 clones, 75% to 90% seen once. The unexposed donors gave CD4+ T cells in about 2010-2018, prior to COVID-19. The length of the CDR3 is 16 residues. Germline V gives CDR1 SGDLS, CDR2 YYNGEE. The V gene end was trimmed by 3 bases and the J gene end by 3 bases; junction bases not matched to a gene: 11. This sequence originates from a human donor in good health. Material: memory CD4+ T cells from PBMCs. The rearrangement joins TRBV9 to TRBJ2-7; 8 nucleotides match TRBD1. This CDR3 reads CASSASTGAGNYEQYF. Here the CDR3 DNA reads TGTGCCAGCAGCGCGTCGACAGGGGCTGGAAACTACGAGCAGTACTTC.